This TCR beta chain came from a study of post-analysis software for immune sequencing data. Study-wide points: Multiple sclerosis patients showed significantly lower normalized Chao1 diversity than controls did.

Unique molecular identifiers were present in the TCR beta cDNA libraries. The yield from roughly 1 to 10 million T cells was approximately 500,000 cDNA molecules in total. MiXCR, run by TCRdb on the PCR reads, gives a single entry per CDR3 protein. The sample records 150,000 to 200,000 distinct CDR3 sequences, roughly 40% being singletons. As concerns this clonotype: The antigen is unknown.

The source of this sequence is a girl aged 10 to 17 with multiple sclerosis. This sample comprised blood, obtained after autologous hematopoietic stem cell transplantation.

The CDR3: CASSYRGGRSYEQYF. The CDR3 nucleotides are TGTGCCAGCAGTTACCGCGGAGGGCGGTCCTACGAGCAGTACTTC. The rearrangement links TRBV6-6 to TRBJ2-7; a weak D match, TRBD2 (6 bases). Trimming cost V 2 bases and J 1 base, with 12 bases left between them. Germline loops: CDR1 MNHNY, CDR2 SVGAGI (reference sequence). The CDR3 consists of 15 residues.